The 15 T cell receptor beta chains presented below share a single source sample, sequenced in a study of blood T cells in healthy people across ages. A sample-barcoded 5' primer and a J-beta primer mix were used in a second PCR of about 7 to 12 cycles. One entry per CDR3 protein, called by TCRdb with MiXCR from the 5' RACE reads. Here the sample spans around 800,000 distinct CDR3 sequences, around 42% being singletons. The source material was blood. Receptors were obtained from a man aged 55 to 70 in good health.

This clonotype was observed a handful of times. The rearrangement joins TRBV7-2 to TRBJ2-7, with 9 bases that match TRBD1. The germline V gene encodes CDR1 SGHTA and CDR2 FQGNSA. With 5 bases clipped from V and 0 bases from J, the junction kept 20 bases outside the gene matches. The CDR3 has 20 amino acids. The CDR3 DNA reads TGTGCCAGCAGCAGGGACAGGGCCGCAGGTGGGGTAAAATCCTCCTACGAGCAGTACTTC. It codes for CASSRDRAAGGVKSSYEQYF.

The chain links TRBV15 to TRBJ1-5, with D perhaps TRBD1 (6 bases). This CDR3 spans 17 amino acids. The germline V and J ends were trimmed by 5 bases and 2 bases, with 19 bases remaining between them. Germline CDR1 is LNHNV and CDR2 is YYDKDF (reference sequence). CDR3 region: CATSHSGQKTGNQPQHF. Here the CDR3 DNA reads TGTGCCACCAGCCATTCGGGACAAAAAACGGGCAATCAGCCCCAGCATTTT.

The V call is TRBV5-1, the J call TRBJ2-1, with D possibly TRBD1 on 5 matching bases. This CDR3 has 17 amino acids. Germline CDR1 reads SGHRS; CDR2 reads YFSETQ. V shed 0 bases and J shed 0 bases, with 13 bases lying between them. CDR3 sequence (DNA): TGCGCCAGCAGCTTGGAGCCAGGACATAGCTCCTACAATGAGCAGTTCTTC. Protein sequence: CASSLEPGHSSYNEQFF. The entire variable domain, with the rest obtained from reference TRBV5-1 and TRBJ2-1, is as follows: KAGVTQTPRYLIKTRGQQVTLSCSPISGHRSVSWYQQTPGQGLQFLFEYFSETQRNKGNFPGRFSGRQFSNSRSEMNVSTLELGDSALYLCASSLEPGHSSYNEQFFGPGTRLTVL.

The rearrangement joins TRBV7-2 to TRBJ1-6; D is ambiguous. In germline, CDR1 is SGHTA, CDR2 FQGNSA. Trimming shortened V by 8 bases and J by 7 bases, and 9 bases separated the two germline ends. The CDR3 runs 12 residues. DNA of the CDR3: TGTGCCAGCTGCCAGCAAAATTCACCCCTCCACTTT. Its protein product is CASCQQNSPLHF.

The table lists this clonotype with a few counts. The V call is TRBV6-2 or TRBV6-3, the J call TRBJ1-1; D is perhaps TRBD1 (5 bases). V shed 7 bases and J shed 1 base, with 16 bases lying between them. Germline V gene data show CDR1 as MNHEY and CDR2 as SVGEGT. The CDR3 loop spans 15 amino acids. In DNA form, the CDR3 reads TGTGCCAGCATTTTCTCGGGGGGATGGAACACTGAAGCTTTCTTT. It yields the protein CASIFSGGWNTEAFF.

The chain combines TRBV15 with TRBJ1-5, with 7 bases aligning to TRBD1. Germline V gene lookup returns CDR1 LNHNV and CDR2 YYDKDF (reference sequence). V trimming: 3 bases; J trimming: 9 bases; junction bases outside the gene matches: 8. The CDR3 sequence is 14 residues long. CDR3 sequence (DNA): TGTGCCACCAGCAGCCGGACAGGCCGAAGGCCCCAGCATTTT. This encodes CATSSRTGRRPQHF.

The chain joins TRBV5-6 to TRBJ1-6; D is undetermined. Germline lookup yields CDR1 SGHDT and CDR2 YYEEEE. This CDR3 comprises 12 residues. V was trimmed by 2 bases and J by 10 bases, leaving 7 bases between them. Written as DNA, the CDR3 is TGTGCCAGCAGCTTCGATGACTCACCCCTCCACTTT. It encodes CASSFDDSPLHF.

This clonotype was seen a handful of times. This chain links TRBV28 with TRBJ2-2, with 7 nucleotides matching TRBD2. V lost 6 bases, J lost 9 bases, and 4 bases stayed unmatched. Germline CDR1 MDHEN, CDR2 SYDVKM. The CDR3 consists of 12 residues. CDR3 DNA sequence: TGTGCCAGCAGACCCGGGGGGAGGGAGCTGTTTTTT. As protein: CASRPGGRELFF.

This chain connects TRBV7-2 to TRBJ2-3, with D maybe TRBD2 (6 bases). The germline V gene encodes CDR1 SGHTA and CDR2 FQGNSA. CDR3 length: 14 residues. Trimming cost V 5 bases and J 7 bases, with 16 bases left between them. Here the CDR3 DNA reads TGTGCCAGCAGCCGTCTAAGGGGCGGGAATACGCAGTATTTT. Encoded protein: CASSRLRGGNTQYF.

The rearrangement links TRBV6-2 or TRBV6-3 to TRBJ2-7, with TRBD1 matching 12 bases. The V segment lost 2 bases and the J segment 5 bases; nucleotides outside the gene matches: 13. The CDR3 is 18 amino acids. The germline gives CDR1 MNHEY, CDR2 SVGEGT. In DNA, the CDR3 is TGTGCCAGCAGTTACAATCCCGGGACAGGGGGCAACTCGCACGAGCAGTACTTC. Translating gives CASSYNPGTGGNSHEQYF.

A few counts support this clonotype. The chain employs TRBV20-1 and TRBJ2-1; 11 bases are shared with TRBD2. After removal of 2 bases from V and 5 bases from J, the junction contained 5 bases not matched to a gene. The length of the CDR3 is 15 residues. CDR1 DFQATT and CDR2 SNEGSKA come from the germline V gene (reference sequence). This CDR3 is CSARPIAGGNNEQFF. Here the CDR3 DNA reads TGCAGTGCTAGACCCATAGCGGGAGGGAACAATGAGCAGTTCTTC.

This chain connects TRBV7-2 to TRBJ2-7, with 7 bases that match TRBD1. Trimming at V came to 5 bases and at J to 6 bases, leaving 16 bases not matched to a gene. The CDR3 length is 16 residues. CDR1 SGHTA and CDR2 FQGNSA come from the germline V gene. CDR3 bases: TGTGCCAGCAGCCTCCCCACAGGGGTAAGAGGAGGCGAGCAGTACTTC. It translates to CASSLPTGVRGGEQYF. Variable domain in full (rest from reference TRBV7-2 and TRBJ2-7): GAGVSQSPSNKVTEKGKDVELRCDPISGHTALYWYRQSLGQGLEFLIYFQGNSAPDKSGLPSDRFSAERTGGSVSTLTIQRTQQEDSAVYLCASSLPTGVRGGEQYFGPGTRLTVT.

This clonotype was seen many times. The chain links TRBV12-3 or TRBV12-4 to TRBJ2-7, with D unclear. This CDR3 comprises 13 residues. The ends were cut back, 5 bases at V and 3 bases at J, with 11 bases in the middle. The CDR3 DNA is TGTGCCAGCAGTCCGCGTGGGGACTACGAGCAGTACTTC. It is translated as CASSPRGDYEQYF.

This chain joins TRBV20-1 and TRBJ2-1, with 8 bases aligning to TRBD2. CDR1 is DFQATT and CDR2 is SNEGSKA in the germline V gene (reference sequence). This CDR3 is built from 15 residues. Losses at the gene ends were 4 bases for V and 2 bases for J; bases not matched to a gene: 7. The CDR3 protein is CSATALLAAYNEQFF. As DNA, the CDR3 is TGCAGTGCTACAGCCTTACTAGCGGCCTACAATGAGCAGTTCTTC.

This chain connects TRBV24-1 to TRBJ2-2; D ambiguous. Trimming pared 4 bases from V and 4 bases from J, leaving 6 bases between. CDR3 size: 13 residues. Germline V gene sequence: CDR1 KGHDR, CDR2 SFDVKD. CDR3 DNA sequence: TGTGCCACCAGTGAGGCTGCCACCGGGGAGCTGTTTTTT. Residues: CATSEAATGELFF.